This T cell receptor beta chain was identified in a study of early stage breast cancer tumors (dated by TCRdb to 2016 to 2017). Concerning the study at large: Of the 15 or so invasive breast tumors, about a dozen were found to be estrogen receptor-positive, progesterone receptor-positive and HER2-negative. Most of the 12 ER+/PR+/HER2- tumors were invasive ductal carcinomas, while the other four were invasive lobular carcinomas. A total of some 2.6 million templates, representing some 1,000,000 unique clonotypes, were detected across all samples. A read coverage of roughly 10-fold per sample was achieved on average.

Each sample was amplified in two independent genomic DNA replicates, using around 550 ng for blood and about 1.5 ug for tumor or normal breast. Following the manufacturer's instructions, the ImmunoSeq Intro kit was used to carry out TCRB sequencing on genomic DNA. The multiplex PCR ran for 25 to 35 cycles using proprietary primers and spike-in control sequences for absolute quantification. Single-end 150-bp reads were used to sequence an 87-bp fragment spanning the CDR3 and the flanking V and J genes. Seven samples, with two replicates for each sample, were multiplexed per lane of an Illumina MiSeq using version 3.0 chemistry. As for the authors' bioinformatics: Raw data were processed with the vendor's proprietary pipeline, and both replicates were merged into a single result per sample. Productive rearrangements sharing the V-gene family, CDR3 amino acid sequence and J-gene segment were defined as clonotypes. Clonality was computed as 1 minus the normalized Shannon entropy (Pielou evenness) of TCRB abundances. T cell density was estimated as total templates divided by the number of input cells, with the number of input cells inferred from the DNA input amount. Recon with default parameters was used to estimate total repertoire diversity and clonality. Tumor-enriched clonotypes were defined as having over 0.1% abundance in tumor and at least 32-fold higher abundance than in normal breast. Imported from immuneACCESS, the table was reduced by TCRdb to in-frame sequences with V and J called. These copies leave out some clones; in studies compared against another copy, an unresolved V gene accounts for under half, and the cause of the remainder is not known. The DNA gave D and trimming, while V, J and clone size come from that table. Here the sample has more than 12,000 clones; approximately 84% occur a single time. The ten biggest clones cover 4.9% of the sample.

Taken from around 2-4 cm away from the tumor, the adjacent normal breast tissue was rinsed with PBS and kept in prechilled RNAlater. Because normal breast tissue has high lipid content and low cell density, getting sufficient DNA from normal breast tissue often required about 90-300 mg of tissue. The study profiled bulk TCR beta-chain repertoires in matched peripheral blood, tumor and adjacent normal breast tissue taken from fewer than 20 patients with early-stage breast cancer. Genomic DNA was extracted with the Qiagen AllPrep DNA/RNA Mini kit. Comments on this clone: No antigen is known for it. Per-base quality was not reported, and no clone a single base away is much larger than it.

What the study reported, not specific to this receptor: About 2.5-fold higher T cell density and higher clonality were observed in tumors than in adjacent normal breast tissue. Because the cohort was small, analysis by tumor subtype was not possible. Enriched TCRB sequences shared across patients were mostly commonly generated sequences, unlikely to play an important role in the tumor microenvironment. Chain pairing and functional markers such as CD4, CD8 and FOXP3 were not captured by bulk genomic DNA sequencing of unsorted cells. Greater similarity was observed between blood and normal breast repertoires than between blood and tumor repertoires, and tumor was distinguished from normal in about 90% of the 16 patients when each tissue was compared with blood.

As encoded in the germline V gene, CDR1 is KGHSH while CDR2 is LQKENI. The CDR3 numbers 15 residues from cysteine through phenylalanine. Kept here is only the CDR3 DNA, which spans 45 bases and is read in frame from base 1. At the junction V is shortened by 3 bases and J by 2 bases; bases outside the gene matches: 3. This TCR derives from a person aged 25-39 years with breast cancer. Sequencing used normal breast tissue next to the tumor. The sequence links TRBV18 to TRBJ1-5, and TRBD1 matches 8 of the central bases. The CDR3 reads as follows: CASSPPGQGNQPQHF. The sequenced DNA: TGTGCCAGCTCACCTCCGGGACAGGGCAATCAGCCCCAGCATTTT.